This is a list of T cell receptor beta chains from one sample in a study of spatial heterogeneity in lung cancer. TCRdb processed the 5' RACE reads anew with MiXCR; each CDR3 protein has one entry. The sample carries about 35,000 distinct CDR3 sequences, approximately 3% recorded once. The source was normal lung tissue next to the tumor, collected at surgery. The receptors shown here come from a male donor with early-stage non-small cell lung cancer. The conserved cysteine and the conserved F or W are not part of the CDR3 here.

>TRBV7-3
ASRGAGEAF
>TRBV6-2/TRBV6-3
ASQDADPSTDTQY
>TRBV20-1
SARDLGESTYEQY
>TRBV4-1
ASSQDLAYEQY
>TRBV20-1
SASGSTDTQY
>TRBV5-1
ASSFSDSSGGAGDTQY
>TRBV7-2
ASSGAGSIQY
>TRBV30
AWTTQGASNQPQH
>TRBV4-1
ASSWGRNTEAF
>TRBV4-2
ASSPGLGGPSTDTQY
>TRBV15
ATSNGQTYEQY
>TRBV2
ASSETILRSSEAF
>TRBV6-1
ASITTEWSTEAF
>TRBV20-1
SVYRFGNEKLF
>TRBV5-1
ASSLGTGDRPAEAF
>TRBV5-1
ASSWTSVSTDTQY
>TRBV7-8
ASSSRTSGRAWANEQF
>TRBV3-1
ASSQGGGLLEQY
>TRBV7-2
ASSLWDDTPEKLF
>TRBV6-5
ASARGSYEQY
>TRBV27
ASSLNTGNMNTEAF
>TRBV12-5
ASGLILEQF
>TRBV7-2
ASSISRADTQY
>TRBV2
ASRTTQVETQY
>TRBV14
ASSQGSGDYGYT
>TRBV15
ATSPGSYVEQY
>TRBV12-3/TRBV12-4
ASRPSGPDTQY
>TRBV15
ATSSMRETQY
>TRBV7-9
ASSLVGLNTGELF
>TRBV18
ASSPPANSYEQY
>TRBV27
ASSLEGIGSNQPQH
>TRBV28
ASGHFSDKTEAF
>TRBV7-8
ASSPPGQNHSPLH
>TRBV18
ASSGPGQGHYGYT
>TRBV28
ASSLLVHRSPLH
>TRBV6-5
ASSYYGQGSGYT
>TRBV21-1
ASSGTQRRQPQH
>TRBV5-4
ASSPGTGLNSPLH
>TRBV10-3
AIANLAGDTGELF
>TRBV11-2
ASSLGVRDKAR
>TRBV7-3
ASHQTDSFNSPLH
>TRBV28
ASGTGEGTDTQY
>TRBV3-1
ASSQGSLSEQF
>TRBV5-1
ASSLFQAGLSPGELF
>TRBV18
ASSPIFGGTDTQY
>TRBV7-2
ASSPSTEKLF
>TRBV7-2
ASSPGTGPTEKLF
>TRBV28
ASSFREKLF
>TRBV9
ASGASGRTGELF
>TRBV4-1
ASSQGRTLGIDEQY
>TRBV11-2
ASSLIPGQGLETHNEQF
>TRBV12-3/TRBV12-4
ASSSDPGQPYGYT
>TRBV10-3
ASGRAGAYEQY
>TRBV5-5
ASSLESYDNQPQH
>TRBV6-5
ASSQERQGAGNTIY
>TRBV7-2
ASSFTGAQPQH
>TRBV28
ASRAEDSNNEKLF